This TCR beta chain came from a study of T cell changes during pregnancy in multiple sclerosis. Method: immunoSEQ multiplex PCR; TCRdb's copy keeps in-frame clones and lacks some. This table has approximately 70,000 clones, around 94% appearing once. CDR1 is MDHEN and CDR2 is SYDVKM in the germline V gene. The CDR3 sequence is 13 residues long. V lost 3 bases, J lost 10 bases, and 13 bases lay in between. J is TRBJ2-1 and V is TRBV28; no clear D gene. This TCR derives from a female donor with multiple sclerosis, enrolled in a pregnancy study. The sequenced sample was CD4+ T cells from peripheral blood mononuclear cells, obtained after pregnancy. In DNA, the CDR3 is TGTGCCAGCAGTTTTCCTTATCGCCAGGAGCAGTTCTTC. Translating it yields CASSFPYRQEQFF.